This T cell receptor beta chain was obtained from a study of blood T cell repertoires in COVID-19. About the research overall: Sites across the United States, Italy and Spain contributed samples from acute and convalescent COVID-19. PBMCs, B-cell-depleted T cells, or T cells provided the cDNA or gDNA that made up the material.

V lost 5 bases and J 0 bases, leaving 7 bases between the germline ends. This CDR3 has 13 residues. Germline values: CDR1 SNHLY, CDR2 FYNNEI. Authors' analysis steps: Nucleated cell number was recorded as an estimate derived from reference gene primer amplification. Sequenced by immunoSEQ multiplex PCR; TCRdb stores in-frame clones only, minus some. The V and J calls and clone size are taken from that table; D and trimming were inferred from the DNA. The table includes 95,000 to 120,000 clones, 88% detected once. The sequencing sample was made of peripheral blood. The sequence was collected from a human donor in a cohort sampled during active COVID-19. The V and J genes are TRBV2 and TRBJ1-1, with no clear D. The CDR3 DNA reads as TGTGCCAGCAGTTGGCAGGTGAACACTGAAGCTTTCTTT. Amino acid sequence: CASSWQVNTEAFF.